This is a list of T cell receptor beta chains from one sample in a study of T cell responses to AZD1222 COVID-19 vaccine. The repertoire was sequenced with immunoSEQ multiplex PCR; TCRdb's copy has only in-frame clones and lacks some. The table has about 92,000 clones, around 90% seen once; the top ten hold about 7.5%. The input for sequencing was peripheral blood, taken on day 0 of AZD1222 vaccination. The receptors here all came from an adult in good health. Each CDR3 is given with its conserved first and last residue. Fields, in order: clone size, V gene, D gene, J gene, CDR3 DNA, CDR3 protein. The D gene is left open where the match is weak. The size field is filled for only some rows; it gives once, few, many or a size class.

clone_size: -
v_call: TRBV18
d_call: TRBD1
j_call: TRBJ1-1
cdr3_nt: TGTGCCAATCACAGGGGCCTAACGGCTGAAGCTTTCTTT
cdr3_aa: CANHRGLTAEAFF

clone_size: -
v_call: TRBV6-1
d_call: -
j_call: TRBJ1-6
cdr3_nt: TGTGCCAGCAGTGCTCCGTGGCAGCCTTATACTAATTCACCCCTCCACTTT
cdr3_aa: CASSAPWQPYTNSPLHF

clone_size: -
v_call: TRBV5-1
d_call: -
j_call: TRBJ1-4
cdr3_nt: TGCGCCAGCAGCTTAGGGACGGCTAAGGAAAAACTGTTTTTT
cdr3_aa: CASSLGTAKEKLFF

clone_size: -
v_call: TRBV2
d_call: -
j_call: TRBJ2-4
cdr3_nt: TGTGCCAGCAGTGAAGCAGGGGCAAACATTCAGTACTTC
cdr3_aa: CASSEAGANIQYF

clone_size: -
v_call: TRBV5-1
d_call: -
j_call: TRBJ2-1
cdr3_nt: TGCGCCAGCAGCTTGGGACGGGTTTCCTACAATGAGCAGTTCTTC
cdr3_aa: CASSLGRVSYNEQFF

clone_size: -
v_call: TRBV2
d_call: TRBD2
j_call: TRBJ2-1
cdr3_nt: TGTGCCAGCAGAGGGACTAGCGGGGGGGGAAAACCCTACAATGAGCAGTTCTTC
cdr3_aa: CASRGTSGGGKPYNEQFF

clone_size: -
v_call: TRBV2
d_call: -
j_call: TRBJ2-7
cdr3_nt: TGTGCCAGCAGTTCCCTACAGACGTCCTACGAGCAGTACTTC
cdr3_aa: CASSSLQTSYEQYF

clone_size: -
v_call: TRBV11-2
d_call: TRBD1
j_call: TRBJ1-4
cdr3_nt: TGTGCCAGCAGCTTAGTAGGGACAGGGTTTGAAAAACTGTTTTTT
cdr3_aa: CASSLVGTGFEKLFF

clone_size: -
v_call: TRBV29-1
d_call: -
j_call: TRBJ2-7
cdr3_nt: TGCAGCGTTGAATGGGCCTTGGGGGGATACGAGCAGTACTTC
cdr3_aa: CSVEWALGGYEQYF

clone_size: -
v_call: TRBV28
d_call: -
j_call: TRBJ1-4
cdr3_nt: TGTGCCAGCAGTTACCGTGAAAAACTGTTTTTT
cdr3_aa: CASSYREKLFF

clone_size: -
v_call: TRBV6-5
d_call: -
j_call: TRBJ1-2
cdr3_nt: TGTGCCAGCTACCCGGGGGGCGGCTATGGCTACACCTTC
cdr3_aa: CASYPGGGYGYTF

clone_size: -
v_call: TRBV2
d_call: -
j_call: TRBJ2-7
cdr3_nt: TGTGCCAGCAGGCAGTCCTACGAGCAGTACTTC
cdr3_aa: CASRQSYEQYF

clone_size: -
v_call: TRBV4-2
d_call: TRBD1
j_call: TRBJ1-5
cdr3_nt: TGTGCCAGCAGCCAAGATCATTACAGGGGTATCAATCAGCCCCAGCATTTT
cdr3_aa: CASSQDHYRGINQPQHF

clone_size: -
v_call: TRBV6-1
d_call: TRBD1
j_call: TRBJ1-2
cdr3_nt: TGTGCCAGCAGTGAAGACCCCCGAGTACAGGGGTATGTGGAAGGCTACACCTTC
cdr3_aa: CASSEDPRVQGYVEGYTF

clone_size: -
v_call: TRBV10-3
d_call: -
j_call: TRBJ2-7
cdr3_nt: TGTGCCATCAGTGAGTCCGGGACCGCGGTAGGCGAGCAGTACTTC
cdr3_aa: CAISESGTAVGEQYF

clone_size: once
v_call: TRBV7-2
d_call: -
j_call: TRBJ1-6
cdr3_nt: TGTGCCGGAACAGGCACTTATAATTCACCCCTCCACTTT
cdr3_aa: CAGTGTYNSPLHF

clone_size: -
v_call: TRBV24-1
d_call: TRBD1
j_call: TRBJ1-2
cdr3_nt: TGTGCCACCAGTAACCTGGACAGGTCCGGTAACTATGGCTACACCTTC
cdr3_aa: CATSNLDRSGNYGYTF

clone_size: -
v_call: TRBV27
d_call: -
j_call: TRBJ1-1
cdr3_nt: TGTGCCAGCAGTTTTACCAGACGGGGCGAGGCTTTCTTT
cdr3_aa: CASSFTRRGEAFF

clone_size: -
v_call: TRBV29-1
d_call: -
j_call: TRBJ2-7
cdr3_nt: TGCAGCGTTGATGACAGCTCCTACGAGCAGTACTTC
cdr3_aa: CSVDDSSYEQYF